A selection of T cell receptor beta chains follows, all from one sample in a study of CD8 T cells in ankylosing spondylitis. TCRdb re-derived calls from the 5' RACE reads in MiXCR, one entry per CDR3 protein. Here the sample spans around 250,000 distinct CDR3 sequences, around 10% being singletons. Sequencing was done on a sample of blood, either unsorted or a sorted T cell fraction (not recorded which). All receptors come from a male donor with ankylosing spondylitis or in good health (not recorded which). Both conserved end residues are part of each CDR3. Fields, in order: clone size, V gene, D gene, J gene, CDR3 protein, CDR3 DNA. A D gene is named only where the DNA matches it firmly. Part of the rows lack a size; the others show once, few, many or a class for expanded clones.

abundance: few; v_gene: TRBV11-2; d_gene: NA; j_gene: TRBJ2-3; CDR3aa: CASSLSRDTQYF; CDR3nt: TGTGCCAGCAGCTTATCAAGAGATACGCAGTATTTT
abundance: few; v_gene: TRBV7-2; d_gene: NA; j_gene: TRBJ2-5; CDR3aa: CASSQQQGLQETQYF; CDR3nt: TGTGCCAGCAGCCAACAGCAGGGGCTGCAAGAGACCCAGTACTTC
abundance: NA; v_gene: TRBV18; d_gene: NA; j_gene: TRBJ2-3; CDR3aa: CASSPRVSRTQYF; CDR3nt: TGTGCCAGCTCACCACGGGTCAGTCGTACGCAGTATTTT
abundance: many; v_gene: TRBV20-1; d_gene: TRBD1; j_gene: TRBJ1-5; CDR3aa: CSARAPDREQPQHF; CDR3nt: TGCAGTGCTAGAGCTCCGGACAGGGAACAGCCCCAGCATTTT
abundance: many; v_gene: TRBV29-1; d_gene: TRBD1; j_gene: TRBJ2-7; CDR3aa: CSGFTGGVDEQYF; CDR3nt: TGCAGCGGATTTACAGGGGGCGTCGACGAGCAGTACTTC
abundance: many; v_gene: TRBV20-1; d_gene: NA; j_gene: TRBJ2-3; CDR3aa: CSAPPSFTASTDTQYF; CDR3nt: TGCAGTGCCCCCCCCTCCTTTACCGCTAGCACAGATACGCAGTATTTT
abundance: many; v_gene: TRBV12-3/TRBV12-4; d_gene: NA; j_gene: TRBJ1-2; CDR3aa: CASSLQENYGYTF; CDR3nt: TGTGCCAGCAGTTTACAGGAGAACTATGGCTACACCTTC
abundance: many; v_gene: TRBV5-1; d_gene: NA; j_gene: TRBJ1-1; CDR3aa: CASRLRGDTEAFF; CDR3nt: TGCGCCAGTCGCCTCCGAGGGGACACTGAAGCTTTCTTT
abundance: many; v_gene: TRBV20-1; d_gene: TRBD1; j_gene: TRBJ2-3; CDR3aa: CSARVYRGYFDTDTQYF; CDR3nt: TGCAGTGCTAGAGTTTACAGGGGTTACTTCGACACAGATACGCAGTATTTT
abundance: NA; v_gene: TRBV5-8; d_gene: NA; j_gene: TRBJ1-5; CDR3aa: CASITGGRLNQPQHF; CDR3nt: TGTGCCAGCATAACCGGCGGGCGCTTAAATCAGCCCCAGCATTTT
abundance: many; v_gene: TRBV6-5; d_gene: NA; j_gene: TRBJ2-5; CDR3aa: CASSYSVGQISETQYF; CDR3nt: TGTGCCAGCAGTTACTCGGTCGGACAGATCTCAGAGACCCAGTACTTC
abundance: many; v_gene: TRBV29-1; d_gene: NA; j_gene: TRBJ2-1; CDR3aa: CSVGTDSAYNEQFF; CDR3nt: TGCAGCGTTGGTACTGACTCGGCGTACAATGAGCAGTTCTTC
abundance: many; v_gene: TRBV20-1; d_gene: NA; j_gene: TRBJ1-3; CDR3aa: CSARNAQDGNTIYF; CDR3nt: TGCAGTGCTCGCAACGCCCAGGATGGAAACACCATATATTTT
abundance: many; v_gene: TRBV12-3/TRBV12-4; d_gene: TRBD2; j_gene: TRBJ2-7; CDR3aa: CASRASGSNYEQYF; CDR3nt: TGTGCCAGCAGGGCTAGCGGGAGTAACTACGAGCAGTACTTC
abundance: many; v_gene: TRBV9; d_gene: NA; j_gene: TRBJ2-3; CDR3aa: CASSVGRGSTDTQYF; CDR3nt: TGTGCCAGCAGCGTAGGTCGAGGGAGTACAGATACGCAGTATTTT
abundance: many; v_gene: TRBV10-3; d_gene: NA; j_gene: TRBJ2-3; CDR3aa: CAISGGGDSTDTQYF; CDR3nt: TGTGCCATCAGTGGAGGCGGGGACAGCACAGATACGCAGTATTTT
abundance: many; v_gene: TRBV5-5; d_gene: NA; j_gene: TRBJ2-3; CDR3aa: CASSFGWSDTQYF; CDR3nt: TGTGCCAGCAGCTTTGGATGGTCAGATACGCAGTATTTT
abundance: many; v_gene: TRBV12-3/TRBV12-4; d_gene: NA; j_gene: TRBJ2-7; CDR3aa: CASSFGLLYEQYF; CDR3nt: TGTGCCAGCAGTTTTGGCCTACTCTACGAGCAGTACTTC
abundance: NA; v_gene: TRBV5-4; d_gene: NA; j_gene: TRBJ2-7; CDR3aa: CASSLDGIYEQYF; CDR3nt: TGTGCCAGCAGCTTGGACGGCATCTACGAGCAGTACTTC
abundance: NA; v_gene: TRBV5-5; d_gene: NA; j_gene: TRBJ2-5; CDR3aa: CASSWDTGRDRQYF; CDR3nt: TGTGCCAGCAGCTGGGACACAGGGCGGGATAGGCAGTACTTC
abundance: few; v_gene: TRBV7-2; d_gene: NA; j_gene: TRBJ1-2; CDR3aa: CASSLGKGPYGYTF; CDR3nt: TGTGCCAGCAGCTTAGGGAAAGGCCCTTATGGCTACACCTTC
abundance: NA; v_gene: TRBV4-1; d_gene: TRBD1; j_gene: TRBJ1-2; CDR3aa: CASSQTTGGNGYTF; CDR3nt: TGCGCCAGCAGCCAGACGACAGGGGGCAATGGCTACACCTTC
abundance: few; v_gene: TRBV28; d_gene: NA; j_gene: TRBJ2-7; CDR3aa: CASSLFRAQYEQYF; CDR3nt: TGTGCCAGCAGTTTATTCCGGGCTCAATACGAGCAGTACTTC
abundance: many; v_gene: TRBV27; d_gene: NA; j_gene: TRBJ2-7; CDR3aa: CASSLGAGNYEQYF; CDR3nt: TGTGCCAGCAGTTTAGGGGCAGGGAACTACGAGCAGTACTTC
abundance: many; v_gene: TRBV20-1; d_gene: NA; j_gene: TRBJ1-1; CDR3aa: CSASLWVEEWNTEAFF; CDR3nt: TGCAGTGCTAGTTTGTGGGTGGAGGAGTGGAACACTGAAGCTTTCTTT
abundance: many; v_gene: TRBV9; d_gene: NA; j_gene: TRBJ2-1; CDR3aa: CASSVFYNEQFF; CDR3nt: TGTGCCAGCAGCGTATTCTACAATGAGCAGTTCTTC
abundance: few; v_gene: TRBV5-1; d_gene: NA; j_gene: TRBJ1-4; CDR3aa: CASSLSETTNEKLFF; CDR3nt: TGCGCCAGCAGCTTGTCAGAGACAACTAATGAAAAACTGTTTTTT
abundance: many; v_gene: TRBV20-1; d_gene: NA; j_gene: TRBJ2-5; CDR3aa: CSAPQNNGQETQYF; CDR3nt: TGCAGTGCCCCCCAAAACAACGGCCAAGAGACCCAGTACTTC
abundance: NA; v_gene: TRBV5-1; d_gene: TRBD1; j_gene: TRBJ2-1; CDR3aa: CASRVGGQDPMREQFF; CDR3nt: TGCGCCAGCCGTGTTGGAGGACAGGACCCGATGAGGGAGCAGTTCTTC
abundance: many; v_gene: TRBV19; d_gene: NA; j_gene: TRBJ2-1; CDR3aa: CASSKINQAEQFF; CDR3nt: TGTGCCAGTAGTAAAATTAATCAGGCTGAGCAGTTCTTC
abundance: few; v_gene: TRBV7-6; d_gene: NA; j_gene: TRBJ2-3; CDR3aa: CASSLDIGSDTQYF; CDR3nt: TGTGCCAGCAGCTTAGATATTGGGTCGGATACGCAGTATTTT
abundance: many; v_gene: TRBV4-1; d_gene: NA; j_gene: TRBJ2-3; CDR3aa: CASSQDSPREITDTQYF; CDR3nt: TGCGCCAGCAGCCAAGATTCCCCACGTGAGATTACAGATACGCAGTATTTT
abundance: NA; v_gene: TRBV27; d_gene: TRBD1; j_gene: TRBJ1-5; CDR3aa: CASSLSAGTGNQPQHF; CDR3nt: TGTGCCAGCAGTTTATCGGCCGGGACAGGGAATCAGCCCCAGCATTTT
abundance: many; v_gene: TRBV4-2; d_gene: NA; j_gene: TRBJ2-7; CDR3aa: CASSLGFAPRSSYEQYF; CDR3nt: TGTGCCAGCAGCCTCGGTTTTGCGCCAAGGAGCTCCTACGAGCAGTACTTC
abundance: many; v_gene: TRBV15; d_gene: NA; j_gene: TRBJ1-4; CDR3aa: CATSFGGVAKLFF; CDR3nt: TGTGCCACCTCTTTTGGGGGGGTGGCAAAACTGTTTTTT
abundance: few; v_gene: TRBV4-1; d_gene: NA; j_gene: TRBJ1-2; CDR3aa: CASRPFGTRANYGYTF; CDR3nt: TGCGCCAGCAGACCCTTTGGGACAAGAGCTAACTATGGCTACACCTTC
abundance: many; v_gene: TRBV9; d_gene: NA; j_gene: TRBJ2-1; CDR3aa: CASSVRGTYNEQFF; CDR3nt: TGTGCCAGCAGCGTAAGGGGAACCTACAATGAGCAGTTCTTC
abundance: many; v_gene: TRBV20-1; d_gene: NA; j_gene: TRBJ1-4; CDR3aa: CSARDSSTPPLSF; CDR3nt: TGCAGTGCTAGAGATAGCAGCACCCCTCCCCTTTCGTTT
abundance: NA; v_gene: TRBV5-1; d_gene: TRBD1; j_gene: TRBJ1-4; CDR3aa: CASSLEGTATNEKLFF; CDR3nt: TGCGCCAGCAGCCTAGAGGGGACAGCAACTAATGAAAAACTGTTTTTT
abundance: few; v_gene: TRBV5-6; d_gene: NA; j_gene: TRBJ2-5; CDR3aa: CASSLVTGPQETQYF; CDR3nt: TGTGCCAGCAGCTTGGTGACAGGCCCCCAAGAGACCCAGTACTTC
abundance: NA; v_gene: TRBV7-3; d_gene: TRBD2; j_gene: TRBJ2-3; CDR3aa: CASSLRAGPQDTQYF; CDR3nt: TGTGCCAGCAGCTTAAGAGCGGGACCCCAGGATACGCAGTATTTT
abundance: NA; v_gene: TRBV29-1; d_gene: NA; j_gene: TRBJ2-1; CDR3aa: CSVEDLERGDYNEQFF; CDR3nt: TGCAGCGTTGAAGATCTAGAGAGAGGGGACTACAATGAGCAGTTCTTC
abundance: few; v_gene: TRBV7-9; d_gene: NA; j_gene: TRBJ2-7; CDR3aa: CASSGVSVHEQYF; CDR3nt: TGTGCCAGCAGTGGGGTTTCGGTCCACGAGCAGTACTTC
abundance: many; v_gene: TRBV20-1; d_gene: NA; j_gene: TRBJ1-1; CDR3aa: CSAYLNTEAFF; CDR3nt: TGCAGTGCTTATTTGAACACTGAAGCTTTCTTT
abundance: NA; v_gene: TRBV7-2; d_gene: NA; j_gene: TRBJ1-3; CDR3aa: CASSLRTVGNTIYF; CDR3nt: TGTGCCAGCAGCCTCAGGACTGTTGGAAACACCATATATTTT
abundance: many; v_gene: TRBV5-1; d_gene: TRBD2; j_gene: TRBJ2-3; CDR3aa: CASSLAGADTQYF; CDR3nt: TGTGCCAGCAGTTTAGCGGGGGCGGATACGCAGTATTTT
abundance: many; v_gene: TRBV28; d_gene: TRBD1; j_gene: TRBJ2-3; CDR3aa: CASSSTKGARSPDTQYF; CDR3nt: TGTGCCAGCAGCTCAACTAAGGGGGCGCGCAGTCCAGATACGCAGTATTTT
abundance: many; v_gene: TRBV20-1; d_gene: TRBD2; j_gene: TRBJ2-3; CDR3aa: CSAGTSIGTDTQYF; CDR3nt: TGCTCAGCAGGGACTAGCATTGGAACAGATACGCAGTATTTT
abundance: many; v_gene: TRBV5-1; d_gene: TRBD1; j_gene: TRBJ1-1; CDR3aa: CASSLGGQEQPEAFF; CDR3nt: TGCGCCAGCAGCTTGGGGGGACAGGAGCAACCTGAAGCTTTCTTT
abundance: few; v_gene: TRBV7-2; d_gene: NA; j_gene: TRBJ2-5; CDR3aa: CASSLRSGVKETQYF; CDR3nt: TGTGCCAGCAGCCTGAGGTCTGGCGTGAAAGAGACCCAGTACTTC
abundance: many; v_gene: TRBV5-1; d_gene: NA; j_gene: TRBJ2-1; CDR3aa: CASTINGAGSYNEQFF; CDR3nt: TGCGCCAGCACCATTAACGGGGCAGGATCCTACAATGAGCAGTTCTTC
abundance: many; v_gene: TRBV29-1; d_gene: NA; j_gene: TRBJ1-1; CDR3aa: CSVGGTNPGTEAFF; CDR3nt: TGCAGCGTCGGTGGGACAAACCCGGGCACTGAAGCTTTCTTT